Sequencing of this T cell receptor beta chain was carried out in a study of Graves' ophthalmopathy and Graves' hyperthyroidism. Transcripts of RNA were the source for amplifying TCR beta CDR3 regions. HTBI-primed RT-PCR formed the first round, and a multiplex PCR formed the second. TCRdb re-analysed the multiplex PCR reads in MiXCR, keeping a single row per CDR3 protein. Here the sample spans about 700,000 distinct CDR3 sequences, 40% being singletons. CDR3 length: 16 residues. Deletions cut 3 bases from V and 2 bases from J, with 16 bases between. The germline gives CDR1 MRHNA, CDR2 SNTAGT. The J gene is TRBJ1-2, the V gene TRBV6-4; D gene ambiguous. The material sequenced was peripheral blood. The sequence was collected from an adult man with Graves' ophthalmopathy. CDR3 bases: TGTGCCAGCAGTGAAGGTGCGGTACGGCGAAACTATGGCTACACCTTC. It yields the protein CASSEGAVRRNYGYTF.